This record concerns one T cell receptor (beta chain) sequence. This clone was counted only a few times. The antigen it binds to is not known. No quality values exist for individual bases; no much larger clone is one base distant. Amplification of TRB CDR3 regions from genomic DNA was performed at survey-level depth using the immunoSEQ two-step multiplex PCR. Each PCR was spiked with synthetic inline TR CDR3 controls spanning all V-J pairings to estimate template counts and remove amplification bias. Reads were processed so that amplification and sequencing bias were reduced, and quantification was performed against synthetic TR CDR3 analogs. On the authors' methods: Raw data were processed in ImmunoSEQ Analyzer, with out-of-frame sequences and CDR3s containing stop codons removed, and genes were named according to IMGT nomenclature. Normalized Shannon entropy, defined as 1 minus Pielou's evenness, was used to summarize repertoire diversity. TRB sequences were treated as identical only when sharing V gene, J gene and CDR3. Public PML clonotypes were CDR3s shared by two or more PML-onset samples but absent earlier, in controls, and in public databases. Position-by-position CDR3 amino acid composition was analyzed in Skylign with the observed count method. Here the immuneACCESS table is served through TCRdb, limited to in-frame sequences with V and J called. Missing clones are a known gap in these copies; in checked studies unresolved V genes cover under half, and the rest lacks a known reason. The V and J calls and the clone size are those of that table, but D and trimming were determined from the DNA. A total of fewer than 35,000 clones appear in this sample, 80% to 95% of them only once. In total, the top ten clones hold about 1.9% of the sample.

The label giving this sample's time point can be read as: before natalizumab initiation. Every listed patient had received interferon beta before, and every PML patient was female. Blood samples at T0 were collected prior to the first natalizumab infusion. Ficoll-Hypaque density gradient centrifugation was used to isolate peripheral blood mononuclear cells. The germline V gene yields ENHRY for CDR1 and SYGVKD for CDR2. The CDR3 goes from the cysteine to the phenylalanine over 13 residues. Of all the DNA, just the CDR3 is kept, 39 bases in frame from base 1. Trimming takes 7 bases from V and 6 bases from J, and the germline ends sit 15 bases apart. This entry belongs to a study of multiple sclerosis patients with progressive multifocal leukoencephalopathy (dated by TCRdb to about 2019). As for the study more broadly: About 5 MS patients treated with natalizumab who did not develop PML were sampled longitudinally as controls. The study examined peripheral T and B cells of MS patients who developed PML (4 under natalizumab, 1 after alemtuzumab) and treated patients who did not. Longitudinal follow-up was performed in two natalizumab-treated patients who later developed PML, from before therapy through 6 and 12 months to PML onset. The study aimed to detect JC virus-specific or public T-cell expansions arising at the time of PML onset.

Results and caveats for the whole study, not just this receptor: When PML developed, neither common TRBV or TRBJ gene usage nor preferential TRBV-TRBJ pairings were detected. TRB clones with frequency above 0.5% were observed only in PML patients, but the clones expanded at PML onset were found to be already present before and during natalizumab therapy. Analysis was restricted to peripheral blood, although for natalizumab-associated PML, cerebrospinal fluid or brain lymphocytes might be more informative. Lower normalized Shannon entropy suggested less diverse TRB repertoires in most PML patients, whereas the natalizumab-treated controls showed values near 1. Because of the small, descriptive cohort, whether findings reflect JC virus infection or general immunocompromise remained unclear.

The TCR originated in a man aged 25-45 years with multiple sclerosis. Sequencing was done on a sample of PBMCs. The chain employs TRBV10-3 and TRBJ1-2; the D gene is perhaps TRBD1, from 5 matching bases. The DNA sequence reads TGTGCCATCACCCAGGACACTAGAAATGGCTACACCTTC. It codes for CAITQDTRNGYTF.